This TCR beta chain was found in a study of early T cells in non-severe SARS-CoV-2 infection. Looking at the study overall: Chains stayed unpaired after sequencing of bulk RNA from unsorted whole blood.

Study-wide results and caveats: Anti-spike CD8 specificities were favored by VDJdb matching, whose results missed private and CD4 specificities.

About this clonotype itself: Its cognate antigen is unknown.

Individual cDNA molecules were tagged with unique molecular identifiers. Each CDR3 protein gets one entry after TCRdb re-called the 5' RACE reads with MiXCR. The sample contains around 26,000 distinct CDR3 sequences, roughly 4.8% of which appear only once. This CDR3 is built from 12 residues. Trimming took off 8 bases at V and 6 bases at J, with 15 bases between the two ends. CDR1 SQVTM and CDR2 ANQGSEA come from the germline V gene. What was sequenced was whole blood. The receptor was isolated from an adult who was a healthcare worker with PCR-confirmed SARS-CoV-2 infection or an uninfected control (not recorded which). The rearrangement links TRBV29-1 to TRBJ2-3; D is unresolved. CDR3 in amino acids: CSHSGVRDTQYF. The CDR3 DNA reads TGCAGCCACAGTGGGGTACGGGATACGCAGTATTTT.